Here is one TCR beta chain with its context. This record comes from a study of cytomegalovirus exposure and HLA in healthy donors. Both 60 Vbeta primers and 13 Jbeta primers went into the PCR. Here immunoSEQ multiplex PCR was the method, and the copy in TCRdb shows in-frame clones only, minus some. This sample yields some 170,000 clones, of which 70% to 80% are seen a single time; 1.3% to 1.5% belongs to the top ten. Germline V gene data show CDR1 as MDHEN and CDR2 as SYDVKM. V was clipped by 7 bases and J by 6 bases, with 12 bases between them. This CDR3 spans 13 amino acids. The chain is built from TRBV28 and TRBJ1-4, with TRBD1 as a possible D gene (5 bases). The source is a man in his sixties in good health and CMV-seronegative. Source material: PBMCs. The CDR3 DNA reads TGTGCCAGCATCCAGGGAGGGGATGAAAAACTGTTTTTT. Translated: CASIQGGDEKLFF.